This T cell receptor (beta chain) is from a study of siplizumab effects on memory and regulatory T cells. The CDR3 contains 14 residues. CDR1 and CDR2 (germline): LGHNA, YSLEER. Trimming removed 1 base from V and 0 bases from J, with 5 bases in between. General observations from the study: Naive T cells seemed more diverse than memory cells; they also seemed major alloresponse contributors. A small minority of alloreactive clones were mapped to unstimulated subsets. Naive or memory phenotype was unassignable for roughly 80-97% of proliferating CD4+ or CD8+ clones.

Turning to this clone: Its antigen is not identified.

Each sample had 80,000 to 100,000 TCR templates assayed. Profiled with immunoSEQ multiplex PCR; TCRdb holds only in-frame clones, not every one. The table records about 91,000 clones, over 85% of them present only once. The gene calls are TRBV4-3 and TRBJ2-3; unclear D gene. Sequencing used CD8+ T cells sorted from blood. The TCR was taken from a human donor in good health. The CDR3 nucleotides read TGCGCCAGCAGCCAAGTTCCTAGCACAGATACGCAGTATTTT. Amino acid sequence: CASSQVPSTDTQYF.